These 27 T cell receptor beta chains came from one sample sequenced in a study of cytomegalovirus exposure and HLA in healthy donors. Both 60 Vbeta primers and 13 Jbeta primers went into the PCR. TCRdb's table, derived via immunoSEQ multiplex PCR, lists solely in-frame clones and lacks some. The profile shows some 140,000 clones, approximately 74% of them singletons. Sequenced input: PBMCs. The receptor source for this set is a young man in good health and CMV-seronegative.

Turning to this clone: Other DNA sequences within the sample encode an identical CDR3. The gene calls are TRBV28 and TRBJ1-4; no reliable D call. V was trimmed by 2 bases and J by 7 bases, leaving 8 bases between them. The germline V gene has CDR1 MDHEN and CDR2 SYDVKM. This CDR3 has 13 amino acids. CDR3 DNA: TGTGCCAGCAGTTTACTTTCGGGTGAAAAACTGTTTTTT. Its protein product is CASSLLSGEKLFF.

This rearrangement joins TRBV6-1 to TRBJ1-4; no definite D call. The germline CDR1 and CDR2 sequences are MNHNS and SASEGT. This CDR3 comprises 14 residues. Trimming left V 2 bases short and J 4 bases short, with 8 bases between. CDR3 sequence (DNA): TGTGCCAGCAGTGAAAACAGCCATAATGAAAAACTGTTTTTT. Translation: CASSENSHNEKLFF.

The chain employs TRBV2 and TRBJ2-1; D is possibly TRBD2 (5 bases). Germline CDR1 reads SNHLY; CDR2 reads FYNNEI. Trimming left V 5 bases short and J 5 bases short, with 10 bases between. The CDR3 length is 13 residues. The CDR3 nucleotides read TGTGCCAGCAGTAACCGGGGAAACAATGAGCAGTTCTTC. It specifies CASSNRGNNEQFF.

This chain connects TRBV27 to TRBJ2-4; 13 nucleotides match TRBD2. CDR1 MNHEY and CDR2 SMNVEV come from the germline V gene (reference sequence). V was clipped by 5 bases and J by 3 bases; unmatched bases: 7. This CDR3 region has 17 residues. As DNA, the CDR3 is TGTGCCAGCAGTCGCCCGAGGACTAGCGGGGGCAAAAACATTCAGTACTTC. Translation gives CASSRPRTSGGKNIQYF.

This clone was seen a single time. This chain connects TRBV7-9 to TRBJ1-1; D remains unclear. There are 13 residues in the CDR3. Per the germline V gene, CDR1 is SEHNR and CDR2 is FQNEAQ (reference sequence). V lost 4 bases, J lost 2 bases, and 8 bases lay in between. In DNA form, the CDR3 reads TGTGCCAGCAGCTCTACCCTTAACACTGAAGCTTTCTTT. Translating it yields CASSSTLNTEAFF.

The V and J genes are TRBV14 and TRBJ2-6; tentatively, D is TRBD2 (6 bases). This CDR3 contains 16 residues. Germline loops: CDR1 SGHDN, CDR2 FVKESK. V lost 2 bases to trimming and J lost 2 bases, with 10 bases between them. The CDR3 protein is CASSQRRGTGANVLTF. CDR3 coding DNA: TGTGCCAGCAGCCAACGGCGGGGTACTGGGGCCAACGTCCTGACTTTC.

The rearrangement uses TRBV15 and TRBJ2-3, with unresolved D. V was clipped by 3 bases and J by 5 bases, with 6 bases between them. Germline values: CDR1 LNHNV, CDR2 YYDKDF (reference sequence). This CDR3 is 12 amino acids long. This CDR3 reads CATSSSGDTQYF. CDR3 DNA: TGTGCCACCAGCAGTTCGGGAGATACGCAGTATTTT.

The rearrangement links TRBV30 to TRBJ2-1; D remains unclear. CDR1 is GTSNPN, CDR2 SVGIG, per germline (reference sequence). The V gene lost 4 bases and the J gene lost 3 bases, with 13 bases spanning the gap. The CDR3 loop spans 14 amino acids. The CDR3 here is CAWTRQASYNEQFF. The CDR3 bases are TGTGCCTGGACCCGGCAGGCCAGCTACAATGAGCAGTTCTTC.

The chain carries TRBV28 and TRBJ2-6; 15 bases fit TRBD2. The CDR3 extends over 19 amino acids. V shed 5 bases and J 1 base; nucleotides not matched to a gene: 6. The germline V gene has CDR1 MDHEN and CDR2 SYDVKM. This CDR3 is CASSPAGLAGGSGANVLTF. The CDR3 bases are TGTGCCAGCAGTCCCGCGGGACTAGCGGGGGGATCTGGGGCCAACGTCCTGACTTTC. Supplemented by reference TRBV28 and TRBJ2-6, the full variable domain reads DVKVTQSSRYLVKRTGEKVFLECVQDMDHENMFWYRQDPGLGLRLIYFSYDVKMKEKGDIPEGYSVSREKKERFSLILESASTNQTSMYLCASSPAGLAGGSGANVLTFGAGSRLTVL.

V gene TRBV6-6 combines with J gene TRBJ2-1; D is perhaps TRBD1 (5 bases). The CDR3 consists of 14 residues. Trimming stripped 6 bases from V and 4 bases from J, with 13 bases between. Germline V gene sequence: CDR1 MNHNY, CDR2 SVGAGI (reference sequence). The CDR3 reads CASRGREGYNEQFF. CDR3 nucleotides: TGTGCCAGCAGAGGCAGGGAAGGGTACAATGAGCAGTTCTTC.

This chain uses TRBV6-5 with TRBJ2-3; 10 bases are shared with TRBD2. With V trimmed by 1 base and J by 1 base, 2 bases remained unmatched. Germline CDR1 and CDR2: MNHEY and SVGAGI. CDR3 length equals 16 residues. The CDR3 region is CASSYWLAGGTDTQYF. The CDR3 region has the DNA TGTGCCAGCAGTTACTGGCTAGCGGGGGGCACAGATACGCAGTATTTT.

This clone was seen a few times. The chain carries TRBV19 and TRBJ1-5, with TRBD1 matching 7 bases. CDR3 length: 13 residues. Trimming cost V 4 bases and J 7 bases; bases outside gene matches: 4. The germline V gene has CDR1 LNHDA and CDR2 SQIVND (reference sequence). The CDR3 reads CASSKGGWQPQHF. DNA of the CDR3: TGTGCCAGTAGTAAAGGGGGCTGGCAGCCCCAGCATTTT. Together with reference TRBV19 and TRBJ1-5, the CDR3 gives the full variable domain: DGGITQSPKYLFRKEGQNVTLSCEQNLNHDAMYWYRQDPGQGLRLIYYSQIVNDFQKGDIAEGYSVSREKKESFPLTVTSAQKNPTAFYLCASSKGGWQPQHFGDGTRLSIL.

This clone was observed a few times. The rearrangement uses TRBV10-3 and TRBJ2-2, with D perhaps matching TRBD1 (6 bases). This CDR3 spans 17 amino acids. V lost 0 bases and J lost 2, with 13 bases in between. Germline V gene lookup returns CDR1 ENHRY and CDR2 SYGVKD. The CDR3 nucleotides read TGTGCCATCAGTGAGTCGACACAGGGTACAAACACCGGGGAGCTGTTTTTT. This translates into CAISESTQGTNTGELFF.

The CDR3 sequence: CASSLGQANYGYTF. The CDR3, as DNA: TGTGCCAGCAGCTTAGGACAAGCTAACTATGGCTACACCTTC. J is TRBJ1-2 and V is TRBV13; D gene ambiguous. CDR3 length equals 14 residues. V shed 0 bases and J shed 0 bases, with 5 bases lying between them. The germline CDR1 and CDR2 sequences are PRHDT and FYEKMQ (reference sequence).

The gene calls are TRBV9 and TRBJ2-7; D is unclear. Trimming took off 3 bases at V and 7 bases at J, with 8 bases between the two ends. The CDR3 contains 11 residues. Germline V gene sequence: CDR1 SGDLS, CDR2 YYNGEE. The CDR3 here is CASSGQEEQYF. The CDR3 DNA follows: TGTGCCAGCAGCGGACAAGAAGAGCAGTACTTC.

This chain joins TRBV18 and TRBJ2-5, with TRBD1 identical over 10 bases. Per germline, CDR1 KGHSH and CDR2 LQKENI. This CDR3 comprises 20 residues. Germline trimming cut 5 bases from V and 0 bases from J; bases unmatched to any gene: 18. The CDR3 DNA reads as TGTGCCAGCTCATTTCGACCGGGACAGGGGACTCCCAAGTACCAAGAGACCCAGTACTTC. Protein product: CASSFRPGQGTPKYQETQYF.

This chain connects TRBV9 to TRBJ2-6; no firm D call. The CDR3 is 14 amino acids. V lost 0 bases, J lost 4 bases, and 5 bases lay in between. Germline loops: CDR1 SGDLS, CDR2 YYNGEE. CDR3 amino acids: CASSVGSGANVLTF. As DNA, the CDR3 is TGTGCCAGCAGCGTAGGTAGCGGGGCCAACGTCCTGACTTTC.

This clone occurred once. The V gene is TRBV5-1, the J gene TRBJ2-2; D may be TRBD2 (5 bases). Germline lookup yields CDR1 SGHRS and CDR2 YFSETQ. The CDR3 consists of 13 residues. Trimming took off 4 bases at V and 4 bases at J, with 8 bases between the two ends. CDR3 coding DNA: TGCGCCAGCAGCAAGGGAGTCACCGGGGAGCTGTTTTTT. As protein: CASSKGVTGELFF.

This clone was observed a few times. This chain joins TRBV5-6 and TRBJ2-7; the match to TRBD1 covers 9 bases. Germline V gene lookup returns CDR1 SGHDT and CDR2 YYEEEE. The CDR3 loop spans 16 amino acids. The ends lost 6 bases at V and 7 bases at J; junction bases unmatched: 17. CDR3 sequence: CASTQTGTGISGEQYF. The CDR3 DNA sequence: TGTGCCAGCACTCAAACCGGGACAGGGATCTCGGGGGAGCAGTACTTC.

V is TRBV19 and J is TRBJ2-3; no firm D call. From germline, CDR1 is LNHDA and CDR2 SQIVND (reference sequence). The CDR3 has 13 residues. V gave up 3 bases and J gave up 2 bases, with 6 bases separating them. The CDR3 DNA follows: TGTGCCAGTAGTATTGAGTCCACAGATACGCAGTATTTT. It is translated as CASSIESTDTQYF.

In nucleotides, the CDR3 is TGTGCCAGCAGTCCATACAGGGGCTCTGGAAACACCATATATTTT. Translation: CASSPYRGSGNTIYF. The chain has TRBV28 and TRBJ1-3; 7 bases are shared with TRBD1. Per the germline V gene, CDR1 is MDHEN and CDR2 is SYDVKM. This CDR3 contains 15 residues. Trimming removed 5 bases from V and 0 bases from J; junction bases left unmatched: 4.

The chain recombines TRBV4-2 with TRBJ2-5, with 12 bases lining up with TRBD2. With V trimmed by 1 base and J by 4 bases, 4 bases remained unmatched. The CDR3 is 16 amino acids. CDR1 is LGHNA, CDR2 YNFKEQ, per germline. As DNA, the CDR3 is TGTGCCAGCAGCCAAGGGCCTAGCGGGGGGGGAGAGACCCAGTACTTC. As protein: CASSQGPSGGGETQYF.

The rearrangement uses TRBV2 and TRBJ2-7, with 8 bases aligning to TRBD2. The CDR3 is 12 amino acids. CDR1 is SNHLY and CDR2 is FYNNEI in the germline V gene. Unmatched junction bases numbered 4, after V lost 10 bases and J lost 2 bases. The CDR3 here is CAIQRETYEQYF. The CDR3 coding sequence is TGTGCCATACAGCGGGAGACCTACGAGCAGTACTTC.

The CDR3 DNA reads TGTGCCACCAGCAGCAGGGGGCTGGGCAATCAGCCCCAGCATTTT. Its protein product is CATSSRGLGNQPQHF. The V call is TRBV15, the J call TRBJ1-5, with 8 bases identical to TRBD1. The ends lost 3 bases at V and 2 bases at J; junction bases unmatched: 3. The CDR3 covers 15 residues. CDR1 and CDR2 (germline): LNHNV, YYDKDF (reference sequence). Full variable domain (rest looked up from reference TRBV15 and TRBJ1-5): DAMVIQNPRYQVTQFGKPVTLSCSQTLNHNVMYWYQQKSSQAPKLLFHYYDKDFNNEADTPDNFQSRRPNTSFCFLDIRSPGLGDTAMYLCATSSRGLGNQPQHFGDGTRLSIL.

The rearrangement joins TRBV2 to TRBJ1-3; TRBD1 is a possible D gene (6 bases). Germline values: CDR1 SNHLY, CDR2 FYNNEI. V lost 8 bases to trimming and J lost 2 bases, with 16 bases between them. CDR3 size: 15 residues. CDR3 coding DNA: TGTGCCAGCGAAGGCTCAGGGGTTACTGGAAACACCATATATTTT. It is translated as CASEGSGVTGNTIYF. Using reference TRBV2 and TRBJ1-3 for the parts outside the CDR3, the full variable domain is EPEVTQTPSHQVTQMGQEVILRCVPISNHLYFYWYRQILGQKVEFLVSFYNNEISEKSEIFDDQFSVERPDGSNFTLKIRSTKLEDSAMYFCASEGSGVTGNTIYFGEGSWLTVV.

DNA for the CDR3: TGTGCCAGCAGCCCTAGGAGCTCCTATAATTCACCCCTCCACTTT. Encoded protein: CASSPRSSYNSPLHF. The rearrangement uses TRBV28 and TRBJ1-6; D ambiguous. Trimming removed 6 bases at V and 0 bases at J, with 9 bases between. The germline gives CDR1 MDHEN, CDR2 SYDVKM. The CDR3 totals 15 residues.

V and J are TRBV4-2 and TRBJ1-4, with unresolved D. The CDR3 has 16 residues. Germline assignment: CDR1 LGHNA and CDR2 YNFKEQ. V shed 1 base and J shed 4 bases, with 13 bases lying between them. CDR3 bases: TGTGCCAGCAGCCAAGCGAGGGCGGCAGGTAATGAAAAACTGTTTTTT. Translation gives CASSQARAAGNEKLFF.